This entry concerns a single TCR beta chain. Its specificity is not known. Germline V CDR1 and CDR2: SGHNT, YYREEE (reference sequence). CDR3 length: 12 amino acids. V lost 4 bases, J lost 4 bases, and 8 bases lay in between. These data are taken from a study of cytotoxic CD8 clonotypes in ibrutinib-treated CLL. Study outcomes and limitations: Before falling back toward baseline at progression, clonality had risen at the time of ibrutinib response. Against age-matched healthy donors, baseline clonality ran higher and tracked circulating CD8+ T-cell counts. Few clonotypes were public, and these shrank or held steady under treatment.

Investigators sought sequencing depths of between 1 in 200,000 and 1 in 1 million T cells. Profiling relied on immunoSEQ multiplex PCR, and the TCRdb table lists in-frame clones only, not all of them. The sample includes about 130,000 clones, 70% to 90% seen only once; the top ten take approximately 2%. Source: PBMCs, taken after 24 months of ibrutinib treatment. The source of this sequence is a human donor with chronic lymphocytic leukemia. The V and J genes are TRBV5-4 and TRBJ1-2, with D perhaps matching TRBD1 (6 bases). The CDR3 bases are TGTGCCAGCAGCCAGGACAGCTATGGCTACACCTTC. Protein sequence: CASSQDSYGYTF.